These 2 T cell receptor beta chains were all obtained from the same sample, sequenced in a study of blood T cell repertoires in COVID-19 (dated by TCRdb to 2020 to 2021). Library generation was performed with the immunoSEQ multiplex PCR assay. Here the immuneACCESS table is served through TCRdb, limited to in-frame sequences with V and J called. Missing clones are a known gap in these copies; in checked studies unresolved V genes cover under half, and the rest lacks a known reason. The sample records around 250,000 clones, around 83% of which are singletons. The ten largest clones take up 5% of the sample. Material for sequencing was PBMCs or T cells enriched from blood (not recorded which). Source of these receptors: a middle-aged man who had been exposed to COVID-19.

The chain links TRBV21-1 to TRBJ2-7; the table's D call TRBD2 went unverified against the DNA. TRBV21-1 constitutes a pseudogene. This CDR3 comprises 13 residues. This CDR3 is CARTGTTSYEQYF. CDR3 nucleotide sequence: TGTGCCAGGACCGGGACTACCTCCTACGAGCAGTACTTC.

V and J are TRBV10-1 and TRBJ2-1; TRBD2 matches at 16 bases. Trimming cost V 2 bases and J 9 bases; bases outside gene matches: 7. Germline lookup yields CDR1 WNHNN and CDR2 SYGVQD (reference sequence). The CDR3 spans 17 residues. CDR3 sequence reads: CASSETPGLAGGGEQFF. In nucleotides, the CDR3 is TGCGCCAGCAGTGAGACACCGGGACTAGCGGGAGGGGGTGAGCAGTTCTTC.